The 19 T cell receptor beta chains in this list originate from one sample, sequenced in a study of post-analysis software for immune sequencing data. These TCRs' antigens remain unknown. Sequencing libraries made from TCR beta cDNA carried unique molecular identifiers. TCRdb fed the PCR reads into MiXCR, producing one record per CDR3 protein. Seen here are about 560,000 distinct CDR3 sequences, about 40% observed once, and the top ten hold more than 1.5%. The study, taken as a whole, reports: Compared with controls, patients had more of about 5 TRBV segments, including TRBV5-6, TRBV5-1 and TRBV20-1.

Sequenced material: blood. The receptors here all came from a girl aged 10-17 years with multiple sclerosis.

V usage is TRBV6-6 and J usage is TRBJ2-1, with D hard to call. Germline CDR1 is MNHNY and CDR2 is SVGAGI (reference sequence). The CDR3 runs to 16 residues. The V and J ends lost 0 bases and 0 bases respectively, with 9 bases between them. The CDR3 loop reads CASSYSDFSSYNEQFF. Here the CDR3 DNA reads TGTGCCAGCAGTTACTCTGACTTTAGCTCCTACAATGAGCAGTTCTTC.

This clonotype showed up just a few times. The genes are TRBV5-6 and TRBJ1-5, with D uncertain. This CDR3 is built from 14 residues. V was pared by 0 bases and J by 4 bases, with 8 bases between. CDR1 SGHDT and CDR2 YYEEEE come from the germline V gene. This CDR3 reads CASSLGRENQPQHF. The CDR3 bases are TGTGCCAGCAGCTTGGGACGGGAGAATCAGCCCCAGCATTTT.

This clonotype turned up a few times. The J gene is TRBJ2-5, the V gene TRBV27, with D perhaps matching TRBD1 (5 bases). The CDR3 has 17 residues. CDR1 is MNHEY and CDR2 is SMNVEV in the germline V gene (reference sequence). The V end was cut by 4 bases, the J end by 5 bases, with 23 bases between. This chain's CDR3 is CASSSASFRGSRETQYF. As DNA, the CDR3 is TGTGCCAGCAGTTCCGCTTCCTTTAGGGGTTCGCGGGAGACCCAGTACTTC.

The rearrangement joins TRBV7-8 to TRBJ2-1; 11 nucleotides agree with TRBD2. There are 15 residues in the CDR3. Germline loops: CDR1 SGHVS, CDR2 FQNEAQ. The V and J ends lost 1 base and 7 bases, in that order; junction bases with no gene match: 3. CDR3 coding DNA: TGTGCCAGCAGCTTAGGGACTAGCGGGTTTAATGAGCAGTTCTTC. As protein: CASSLGTSGFNEQFF.

This sequence joins TRBV12-3 or TRBV12-4 and TRBJ1-2, with 7 bases identical to TRBD1. This CDR3 has 13 amino acids. The V segment lost 8 bases and the J segment 1 base; nucleotides outside the gene matches: 4. As DNA, the CDR3 is TGTGCCAGCTCCGGGGACAGTAACTATGGCTACACCTTC. The encoded protein is CASSGDSNYGYTF.

V and J are TRBV29-1 and TRBJ1-1, with D maybe TRBD1 (5 bases). V was pared by 2 bases and J by 4 bases, with 11 bases between. This CDR3 has 13 amino acids. Germline-derived CDR1 and CDR2 are SQVTM and ANQGSEA. CDR3 sequence (DNA): TGCAGCGTTGAACACCCGGGGGGCACTGAAGCTTTCTTT. Amino acid sequence: CSVEHPGGTEAFF.

In its sample, this clonotype was seen a few times. In DNA, the CDR3 is TGTGCCACCAGCAGCAGGAGTAATGAGCAGTTCTTC. Protein product: CATSSRSNEQFF. This chain links TRBV15 with TRBJ2-1; D gene uncertain. Germline V gene lookup returns CDR1 LNHNV and CDR2 YYDKDF (reference sequence). Trimming stripped 3 bases from V and 7 bases from J, with 7 bases between. This CDR3 is 12 amino acids long. Variable domain in full (rest from reference TRBV15 and TRBJ2-1): DAMVIQNPRYQVTQFGKPVTLSCSQTLNHNVMYWYQQKSSQAPKLLFHYYDKDFNNEADTPDNFQSRRPNTSFCFLDIRSPGLGDTAMYLCATSSRSNEQFFGPGTRLTVL.

This clonotype was recorded only once. Germline is not matched at one junction end, which may reflect a read error. The chain links TRBV3-1 to TRBJ1-5, with 7 bases lining up with TRBD1. The length of the CDR3 is 14 residues. The V gene's germline CDR1 is LGHDT and CDR2 YNNKEL (reference sequence). The CDR3 loop reads CARSPGTAYQPQHF. The CDR3 region has the DNA TGTGCCCGCAGCCCAGGGACAGCTTATCAGCCCCAGCATTTT.

This clonotype was picked up a small number of times. The chain uses TRBV5-1 and TRBJ2-5; TRBD1 agrees at 8 bases. The last part of the DNA fits TRBJ2-7 better; the J call may be wrong. The CDR3 totals 13 residues. The V gene's germline CDR1 is SGHRS and CDR2 YFSETQ. The CDR3 loop is CASSIRGLGEQYF. The CDR3, as DNA: TGCGCCAGCAGCATCAGGGGGCTTGGCGAGCAGTACTTC.

This clonotype was counted only a few times. The chain carries TRBV7-2 and TRBJ2-1; 7 bases map to TRBD1. This CDR3 is 16 amino acids long. Germline V gene data show CDR1 as SGHTA and CDR2 as FQGNSA. V lost 1 base and J lost 0; bases outside the gene matches: 3. The CDR3 DNA sequence: TGTGCCAGCAGCTTAGGATACAGGGGCTCCTACAATGAGCAGTTCTTC. Its translation is CASSLGYRGSYNEQFF.

This clonotype was counted a single time. This clone may be a read error of a much larger clone one base away. V is TRBV12-3 or TRBV12-4 and J is TRBJ2-1; weak D call: TRBD1 (7 bases). This CDR3 comprises 17 residues. This CDR3 reads CVSSLFQGVADLREQFF. The DNA for the CDR3 is TGTGTCAGCAGTTTGTTTCAGGGGGTAGCGGACCTGCGCGAGCAGTTCTTC.

This chain connects TRBV7-2 to TRBJ2-3, with 10 bases matching TRBD2. Germline CDR1 reads SGHTA; CDR2 reads FQGNSA. The V and J ends lost 5 bases and 6 bases, in that order; junction bases with no gene match: 8. This CDR3 has 15 residues. This chain's CDR3 is CASSESAGGLDTQYF. CDR3 bases: TGTGCCAGCAGCGAATCAGCGGGGGGGCTGGATACGCAGTATTTT.

This clonotype was seen more than once but under ten times. The gene calls are TRBV5-1 and TRBJ2-5; no clear D. V lost 1 base and J 4 bases, leaving 2 bases between the germline ends. Germline loops: CDR1 SGHRS, CDR2 YFSETQ. The CDR3 is 11 amino acids. The CDR3 sequence is CASSLPETQYF. CDR3 coding DNA: TGCGCCAGCAGCTTGCCAGAGACCCAGTACTTC. Using reference TRBV5-1 and TRBJ2-5 for the parts outside the CDR3, the full variable domain is KAGVTQTPRYLIKTRGQQVTLSCSPISGHRSVSWYQQTPGQGLQFLFEYFSETQRNKGNFPGRFSGRQFSNSRSEMNVSTLELGDSALYLCASSLPETQYFGPGTRLLVL.

The gene calls are TRBV7-9 and TRBJ2-7; 11 bases fit TRBD2. Looked up from germline, CDR1 is SEHNR and CDR2 is FQNEAQ (reference sequence). V was clipped by 4 bases and J by 4 bases; unmatched bases: 21. This CDR3 is built from 20 residues. The DNA for the CDR3 is TGTGCCAGCAGCTACTGGGCGGGACGGACCCCCGGGACTAGCGGTTACGAGCAGTACTTC. This translates into CASSYWAGRTPGTSGYEQYF.

The genes are TRBV5-5 and TRBJ2-3; the D is unclear. With 6 bases removed from V and 5 bases from J, the gap between germline ends came to 16 bases. CDR3 length equals 14 residues. CDR1 SGHKS and CDR2 YYEKEE come from the germline V gene (reference sequence). The CDR3 region is CASTSGSTRDTQYF. DNA for the CDR3: TGTGCCAGCACCTCGGGCTCCACTCGAGATACGCAGTATTTT.

V is TRBV29-1 and J is TRBJ2-5, with 10 bases fitting TRBD2. V shed 3 bases and J 5 bases; nucleotides not matched to a gene: 9. CDR3 length: 15 amino acids. From germline, CDR1 is SQVTM and CDR2 ANQGSEA. The CDR3 DNA sequence: TGCAGCGTTGAGGTAGCGGGGGGCGTCCGGGAGACCCAGTACTTC. Translating it yields CSVEVAGGVRETQYF. Variable domain in full (rest from reference TRBV29-1 and TRBJ2-5): SAVISQKPSRDICQRGTSLTIQCQVDSQVTMMFWYRQQPGQSLTLIATANQGSEATYESGFVIDKFPISRPNLTFSTLTVSNMSPEDSSIYLCSVEVAGGVRETQYFGPGTRLLVL.

Details on this clonotype: The junction shows a germline mismatch at one end, possibly a read error. The chain employs TRBV12-3 or TRBV12-4 and TRBJ1-2; D gene unclear. This CDR3 is built from 12 residues. CDR3 sequence: CASLERIHGHTF. Here the CDR3 DNA reads TGTGCCAGTTTAGAACGGATTCATGGCCACACCTTC.

The chain links TRBV6-2 or TRBV6-3 to TRBJ2-6, with 10 bases that match TRBD1. Germline V gene data show CDR1 as MNHEY and CDR2 as SVGEGT. CDR3 length equals 18 residues. The V gene end was trimmed by 5 bases and the J gene end by 1 base; junction bases not matched to a gene: 8. CDR3 region: CASSRGRQGASGANVLTF. The CDR3 DNA reads as TGTGCCAGCAGTCGCGGGCGACAGGGGGCTTCTGGGGCCAACGTCCTGACTTTC.

V gene TRBV5-1 combines with J gene TRBJ2-5; D may correspond to TRBD1 or TRBD2 (5 bases each). Trimming took 4 bases from V and 8 from J, leaving 12 bases between them. CDR1 is SGHRS, CDR2 YFSETQ, per germline. CDR3 length: 12 residues. The DNA of the CDR3 is TGCGCCAGCAGCGAAGCCGGGGCCACCCAGTACTTC. Translating it yields CASSEAGATQYF.